This is a list of T cell receptor beta chains from one sample in a study of OX40 agonist ivuxolimab in advanced cancers. The table came from immunoSEQ multiplex PCR; TCRdb's copy has only in-frame clones and leaves some out. The sample has 150,000 to 190,000 clones; under 95% are singletons. This specimen consisted of CD4+ or CD8+ T cells sorted from blood, obtained in a trial of the OX40 agonist ivuxolimab. Receptors were obtained from an adult with an advanced solid tumor such as melanoma, head and neck, liver or kidney cancer. The conserved cysteine and the conserved F or W are not part of the CDR3 here.

len | v_gene | CDR3aa
9 | TRBV30 | AWSMLGEQY
13 | TRBV11-3 | ASSLGHGAVDTQY
12 | TRBV9 | ASSATFGRLEQY
13 | TRBV6-1 | AISEPWGGNYEQY
14 | TRBV4-3 | ASSQVAGTGEGGYT
12 | TRBV28 | ASSPGGLLNEQF
12 | TRBV5-6 | ASSSDRHNQPQH
13 | TRBV5-6 | ASSLARGSRETQY
14 | TRBV5-1 | ASSATGLLGTDTQY
12 | TRBV6-1 | ASSEGGAVYEQY
13 | TRBV5-6 | ASSPRPQGGYEQY
12 | TRBV10-3 | AISPGTASYEQY
16 | TRBV4-3 | ASSQADLMGLQVGEQY
11 | TRBV2 | ASIQGTNTEAF
13 | TRBV27 | ASSLEYAGPYEQY
14 | TRBV19 | ASSKRLEWSTDTQY
12 | TRBV7-6 | ASSLGRNSYEQY
10 | TRBV19 | ACRQGRNEQF
10 | TRBV10-3 | AISGADQPQH
11 | TRBV11-1 | ATAGQTNTEAF
11 | TRBV6-5 | ASRRLRDTEAF
14 | TRBV11-3 | ASSRASGVPSYEQY
13 | TRBV6-1 | ASSEAGEFRGGYT
12 | TRBV27 | ASSSLANTGELF
12 | TRBV6-5 | ASSYSGRVGGYT
12 | TRBV6-4 | ASRRGAGDTEAF
12 | TRBV12-5 | ASARGGSLTEAF
15 | TRBV5-6 | ASSVMDKLKAGNTIY
16 | TRBV4-3 | ASSQVTLRGGLYYEQY
12 | TRBV30 | AWSLLTPNTEAF
16 | TRBV28 | ASSTGTGGRWTLDGYT
13 | TRBV9 | ASSRSAQGASEAF
13 | TRBV7-2 | ASSLGGTSSYEQY
13 | TRBV7-2 | ASSLVWGTGGGAF
9 | TRBV5-1 | ASRADTEAF
13 | TRBV19 | ASSIVGESTDTQY
14 | TRBV25-1 | ASSEYFGALAGELF
12 | TRBV5-4 | ASSFPGLSFEQY
11 | TRBV18 | ASSPAEDSPLH
13 | TRBV9 | ASARGIGGGEEAF
12 | TRBV28 | ASRWGGLNTEAF
11 | TRBV7-7 | ASHRQVPGELF
11 | TRBV19 | ASCRDGNEKLF
11 | TRBV10-1 | AKRQMGNTEAF
10 | TRBV2 | ASKGQSYEQY
12 | TRBV6-1 | ASSGRDRAYEQY
10 | TRBV28 | ASSQIYNEQF
11 | TRBV30 | AWTGQGSDTQY
14 | TRBV4-3 | ASSPRQGEANSPLH